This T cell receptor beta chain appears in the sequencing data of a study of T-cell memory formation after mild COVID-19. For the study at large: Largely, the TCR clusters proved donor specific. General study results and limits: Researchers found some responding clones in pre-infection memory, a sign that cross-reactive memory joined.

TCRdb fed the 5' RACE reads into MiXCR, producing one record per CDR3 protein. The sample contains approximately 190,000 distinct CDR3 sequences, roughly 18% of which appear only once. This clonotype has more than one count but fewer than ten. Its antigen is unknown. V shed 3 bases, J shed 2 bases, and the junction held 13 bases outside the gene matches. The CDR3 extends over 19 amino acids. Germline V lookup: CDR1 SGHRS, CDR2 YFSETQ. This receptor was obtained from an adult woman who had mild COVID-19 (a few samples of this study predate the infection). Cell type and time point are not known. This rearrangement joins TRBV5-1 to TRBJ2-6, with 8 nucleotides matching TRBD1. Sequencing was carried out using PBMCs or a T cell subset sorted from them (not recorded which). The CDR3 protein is CASSSFTGGGSAGANVLTF. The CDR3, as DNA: TGCGCCAGCAGCTCTTTTACAGGGGGTGGCTCGGCTGGGGCCAACGTCCTGACTTTC.